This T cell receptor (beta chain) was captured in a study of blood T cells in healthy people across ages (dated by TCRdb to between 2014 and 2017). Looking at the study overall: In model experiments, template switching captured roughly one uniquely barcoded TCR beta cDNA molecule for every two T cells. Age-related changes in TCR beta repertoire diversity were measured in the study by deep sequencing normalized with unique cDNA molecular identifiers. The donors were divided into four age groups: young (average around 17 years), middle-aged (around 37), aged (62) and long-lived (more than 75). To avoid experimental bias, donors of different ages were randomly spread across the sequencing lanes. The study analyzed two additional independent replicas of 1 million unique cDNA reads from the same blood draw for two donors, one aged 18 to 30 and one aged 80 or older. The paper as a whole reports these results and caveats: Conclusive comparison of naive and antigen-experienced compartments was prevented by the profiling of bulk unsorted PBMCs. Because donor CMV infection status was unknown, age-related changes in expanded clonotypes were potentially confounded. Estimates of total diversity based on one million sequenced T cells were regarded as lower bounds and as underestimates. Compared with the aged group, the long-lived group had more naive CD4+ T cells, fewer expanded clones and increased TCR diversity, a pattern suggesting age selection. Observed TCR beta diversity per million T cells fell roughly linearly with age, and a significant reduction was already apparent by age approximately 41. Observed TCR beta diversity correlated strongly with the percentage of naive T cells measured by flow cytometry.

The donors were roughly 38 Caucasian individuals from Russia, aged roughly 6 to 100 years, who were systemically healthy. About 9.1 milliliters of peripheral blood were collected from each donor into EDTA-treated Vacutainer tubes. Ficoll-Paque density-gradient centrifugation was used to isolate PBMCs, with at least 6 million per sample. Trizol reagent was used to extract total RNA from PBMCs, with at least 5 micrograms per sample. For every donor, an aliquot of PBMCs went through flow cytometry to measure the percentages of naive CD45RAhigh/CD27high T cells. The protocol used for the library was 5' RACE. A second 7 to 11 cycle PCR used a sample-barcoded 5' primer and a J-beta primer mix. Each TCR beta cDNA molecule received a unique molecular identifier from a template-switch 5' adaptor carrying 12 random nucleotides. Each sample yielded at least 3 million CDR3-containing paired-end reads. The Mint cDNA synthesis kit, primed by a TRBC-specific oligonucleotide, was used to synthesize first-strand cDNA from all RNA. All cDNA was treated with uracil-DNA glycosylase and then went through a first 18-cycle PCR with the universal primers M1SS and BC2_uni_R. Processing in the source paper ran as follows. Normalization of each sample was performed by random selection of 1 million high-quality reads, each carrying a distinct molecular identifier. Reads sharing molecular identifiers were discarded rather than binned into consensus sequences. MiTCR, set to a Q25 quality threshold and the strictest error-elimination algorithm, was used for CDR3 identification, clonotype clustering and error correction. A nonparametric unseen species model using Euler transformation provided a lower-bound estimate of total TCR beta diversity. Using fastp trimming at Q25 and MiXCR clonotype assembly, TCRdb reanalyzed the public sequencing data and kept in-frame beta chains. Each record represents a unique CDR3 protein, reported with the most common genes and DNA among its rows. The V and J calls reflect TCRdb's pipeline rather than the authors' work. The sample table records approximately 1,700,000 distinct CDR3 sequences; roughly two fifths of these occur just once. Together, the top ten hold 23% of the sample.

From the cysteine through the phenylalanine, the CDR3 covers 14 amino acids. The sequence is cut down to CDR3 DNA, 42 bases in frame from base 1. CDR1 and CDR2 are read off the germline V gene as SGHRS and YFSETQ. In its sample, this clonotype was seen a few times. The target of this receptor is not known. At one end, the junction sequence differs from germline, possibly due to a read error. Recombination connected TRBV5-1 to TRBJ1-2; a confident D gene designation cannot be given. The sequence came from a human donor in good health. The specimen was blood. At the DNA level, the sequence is TGTGCCAGCAGCTACGCAGAGAGCAACTATGGCTACACCTTC. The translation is CASSYAESNYGYTF.